The table lists the clone carrying this TCR beta chain with a few counts. Its target is unknown. The TCRbeta library was prepared with unique molecular identifiers. MiXCR was run by TCRdb on the PCR reads, yielding one entry per CDR3 protein. This sample has hundreds of thousands of distinct CDR3 sequences, with around 17% found just once. The entry originates in a study of T-cell reconstitution after alpha-beta-depleted transplantation in children. Whole-study findings and limits: It was newly produced T cells that mostly accounted for T-cell counts and diversity one year after transplant. At day 60, the high TCRbeta diversity found in some patients originated from recipient T cells and thymic progenitors that had survived.

Trimming shortened V by 4 bases and J by 2 bases, and 8 bases separated the two germline ends. Germline CDR1 reads LNHDA; CDR2 reads SQIVND (reference sequence). The length of the CDR3 is 13 residues. The V and J genes are TRBV19 and TRBJ2-5, with a tentative D call TRBD2 (5 bases). The source was PBMCs, mostly from graft donor cells, collected 360 days after TCRalphabeta/CD19-depleted stem cell transplant. This receptor was identified in a male patient younger than 18 who had a stem cell transplant for acute lymphoblastic leukemia, so the T cells may come from the graft donor. The CDR3 DNA follows: TGTGCCAGTAGTAACCGGGGACAAGAGACCCAGTACTTC. Encoded protein: CASSNRGQETQYF.